The rows below give T cell receptor beta chains drawn from one sample of a study of response to subunit inactivated influenza vaccine. TCRdb reprocessed the RT-PCR reads via MiXCR and lists one record per CDR3 protein. Of fewer than 600,000 distinct CDR3 sequences listed, approximately 7.7% are singletons. The sample was PBMCs from blood, taken 23 months after vaccination. The receptors were sampled from a man aged 45 to 75 who received an inactivated influenza vaccine. Both conserved end residues are part of each CDR3. The order of the fields is V gene, D gene, clone size, CDR3 length, J gene, CDR3 DNA, CDR3 protein. The D gene is left open where the match is weak. Where a row states a size, it is once, few, many or the class of an expanded clone; other rows omit it.

>TRBV13|TRBD2|.|15|TRBJ2-3
TGTGCCAGCAGCGGATGGGACTACGGCACAGATACGCAGTATTTT
CASSGWDYGTDTQYF
>TRBV14|TRBD2|few|13|TRBJ2-1
TGTGCCAGCAGCCGACTAGCCCTAGGTGAGCAGTTCTTC
CASSRLALGEQFF
>TRBV6-1|.|.|15|TRBJ1-1
TGTGCCAGCAGGTGGGGCACCGGGGCGAACACTGAAGCTTTCTTT
CASRWGTGANTEAFF
>TRBV14|TRBD2|many|14|TRBJ2-1
TGTGCCAACATCCTAGCGGGGCCGTGGAATGAGCAGTTCTTC
CANILAGPWNEQFF
>TRBV7-6|.|many|12|TRBJ2-1
TGTGCCAGCAGCTTAGACGGTAATGAGCAGTTCTTC
CASSLDGNEQFF
>TRBV28|TRBD1|few|15|TRBJ2-1
TGTGCCAGCAGAAGACAGGGGAGGATAATCAATGAGCAGTTCTTC
CASRRQGRIINEQFF
>TRBV20-1|.|.|14|TRBJ1-1
TGCAGTGCTAGAGTGGGGCAGGTTAACACTGAAGCTTTCTTT
CSARVGQVNTEAFF
>TRBV5-1|.|many|14|TRBJ1-6
TGCGCCAGCAGCTTGGGACAGATTAATTCACCCCTCCACTTT
CASSLGQINSPLHF
>TRBV2|TRBD2|.|15|TRBJ2-2
TGTGCCAGCGGTGGCCTAGCGGGACGTACCGGGGAGCTGTTTTTT
CASGGLAGRTGELFF
>TRBV15|TRBD1|few|18|TRBJ1-4
TGTGCCACCAGCTCCGGGACAGGACGCTACGCAACTAATGAAAAACTGTTTTTT
CATSSGTGRYATNEKLFF
>TRBV7-9|TRBD1|few|13|TRBJ2-1
TGTGCCAGCAGTTTCGACAGGGTGGTTGAGCAGTTCTTC
CASSFDRVVEQFF
>TRBV15|TRBD1|many|15|TRBJ2-4
TGTGCCACCAGCGGGGACAGACTAGCCAAAAACATTCAGTACTTC
CATSGDRLAKNIQYF
>TRBV15|TRBD1|.|14|TRBJ1-4
TGTGCCACCAGTCGGACAGGGTTGGGGGAAAAACTGTTTTTT
CATSRTGLGEKLFF
>TRBV7-3|TRBD2|few|14|TRBJ2-3
TGTGCCAGCAGCTTCGGGAGGGCTGCAGATACGCAGTATTTT
CASSFGRAADTQYF
>TRBV20-1|.|.|11|TRBJ2-7
TGCAGTGCTAGAGGAGGGGAAGAGCAGTACTTC
CSARGGEEQYF
>TRBV5-6|.|.|11|TRBJ2-5
TGTGCCAGCAGCACCGGTGGGGCCCAGTACTTC
CASSTGGAQYF
>TRBV5-1|.|many|13|TRBJ2-7
TGCGCCAGCAGCTTGGAACAGACCTACGAGCAGTACTTC
CASSLEQTYEQYF
>TRBV4-3|TRBD1|few|14|TRBJ2-2
TGCGCCAGTTCGACAGGGTTAAGGACCGGGGAGCTGTTTTTT
CASSTGLRTGELFF
>TRBV7-3|.|few|13|TRBJ1-1
TGTGCCAGCAGCTTAACTCGGGAGGCTGAAGCTTTCTTT
CASSLTREAEAFF
>TRBV6-2/TRBV6-3|TRBD1|.|18|TRBJ2-1
TGTGCCAGCACCGAAATCCCGGGACAGGGTTGGTCCTACAATGAGCAGTTCTTC
CASTEIPGQGWSYNEQFF
>TRBV4-2|TRBD2|few|13|TRBJ2-7
TGTGCCAGCAGCCCCCGGCTAGCGGGCGAGCAGTACTTC
CASSPRLAGEQYF
>TRBV4-3|TRBD2|few|18|TRBJ2-3
TGCGCCAGCAGCAAACAGGGACAACTGACTAGCGGGCGAGATACGCAGTATTTT
CASSKQGQLTSGRDTQYF
>TRBV6-2/TRBV6-3|TRBD1|many|15|TRBJ1-2
TGTGCCAGCAGCCACGAAAATATCGGACAGGGTGGCTACACCTTC
CASSHENIGQGGYTF
>TRBV5-1|.|few|14|TRBJ1-2
TGCGCCAGCAGGGACAGCGCCCAGGTCGGTGGCTACACCTTC
CASRDSAQVGGYTF
>TRBV7-8|.|.|13|TRBJ1-1
TGTGCCAGCAGGAATTACCTGAATACTGAAGCTTTCTTT
CASRNYLNTEAFF
>TRBV6-2/TRBV6-3|TRBD2|.|16|TRBJ2-7
TGTGCCAGCAGTTACAGAAGCGGGAGTTCGAGGAACGAGCAGTACTTC
CASSYRSGSSRNEQYF
>TRBV6-5|TRBD1|few|18|TRBJ2-2
TGTGCCAGCAGTCACCGACCAGGGGGCCCCCCTCACACCGGGGAGCTGTTTTTT
CASSHRPGGPPHTGELFF
>TRBV10-3|TRBD2|.|16|TRBJ2-5
TGTGCCATCAGGGCTAGCGGGAGGTTAAGCCAAGAGACCCAGTACTTC
CAIRASGRLSQETQYF
>TRBV4-1|TRBD1|.|21|TRBJ2-6
TGCGCCAGCAGCCAAGATCTCGACAGGGGCATATCTGGCTCTGGGGCCAACGTCCTGACTTTC
CASSQDLDRGISGSGANVLTF
>TRBV29-1|.|.|13|TRBJ2-5
TGCAGCGCGAGGAGGGGGCATCAAGAGACCCAGTACTTC
CSARRGHQETQYF
>TRBV6-1|.|few|12|TRBJ2-1
TGTGCCAGCCTCGGGACCCGGGGTGAGCAGTTCTTC
CASLGTRGEQFF
>TRBV20-1|.|.|13|TRBJ2-7
TGCAGTGCTAGGGGCTGGGGATTCGTCGAGCAGTACTTC
CSARGWGFVEQYF
>TRBV20-1|TRBD1|many|14|TRBJ2-1
TGCAGTGCTGGGGACAGGAGAAGCATCGGTGAGCAGTTCTTC
CSAGDRRSIGEQFF
>TRBV5-1|.|few|14|TRBJ1-1
TGCGCCAGCAGCTTGGGACCGAGTAACACTGAAGCTTTCTTT
CASSLGPSNTEAFF
>TRBV6-1|TRBD2|.|15|TRBJ2-3
TGTGCCAGCAGCGGGTCGGGGGGTTTCACAGATACGCAGTATTTT
CASSGSGGFTDTQYF
>TRBV19|.|few|15|TRBJ1-1
TGTGCCAGTAGTACCACACCAAACGTGAACACTGAAGCTTTCTTT
CASSTTPNVNTEAFF
>TRBV20-1|.|.|15|TRBJ1-5
TGCAGTGCCCCGCCGGGGGGCGCGGGCAATCAGCCCCAGCATTTT
CSAPPGGAGNQPQHF
>TRBV28|TRBD1|.|16|TRBJ2-2
TGTGCCAGCAGCACCCCGGGACAGGGGGCAGCCGGGGAGCTGTTTTTT
CASSTPGQGAAGELFF
>TRBV11-1|TRBD1|.|18|TRBJ2-3
TGTGCCAGCAGCCCTGGTACTTACAAGGGGGCAATTTCTGATACGCAGTATTTT
CASSPGTYKGAISDTQYF
>TRBV20-1|TRBD1|many|13|TRBJ1-2
TGCAGTGCTAGAGTGTTAGGGGGCGCCGGCTACACCTTC
CSARVLGGAGYTF
>TRBV4-1|TRBD1|few|13|TRBJ1-4
TGCGCCAGCAGCCCTCTACAGGGGGAAAAACTGTTTTTT
CASSPLQGEKLFF
>TRBV4-2|.|many|13|TRBJ2-7
TGTGCCAGCAGCCAAGGGGGAACCTACGAGCAGTACTTC
CASSQGGTYEQYF
>TRBV3-1|.|.|15|TRBJ2-7
TGTGCCAGCAGCCAAGATCGACAGCCTTTCTACGAGCAGTACTTC
CASSQDRQPFYEQYF
>TRBV20-1|TRBD2|.|15|TRBJ2-3
TGCAGTGCTTATGTTAGCGGGGGGCCCACAGATACGCAGTATTTT
CSAYVSGGPTDTQYF
>TRBV7-8|.|many|14|TRBJ2-3
TGTGCCAGCAGCTCTTGGGGGGCCCTAGATACGCAGTATTTT
CASSSWGALDTQYF
>TRBV28|.|.|13|TRBJ2-7
TGTCCCAGCACCCCCGGGCAGACCTACGAGCAGTACTTC
CPSTPGQTYEQYF
>TRBV29-1|TRBD1|many|13|TRBJ2-5
TGCAGCGTTGAGGGACAGCGCCGAGAGACCCAGTACTTC
CSVEGQRRETQYF
>TRBV12-3/TRBV12-4|TRBD2|.|15|TRBJ2-7
TGTGCCAGCCGACATGGACTAGCGGGGGAGGTCGAGCAGTACTTC
CASRHGLAGEVEQYF
>TRBV20-1|.|many|12|TRBJ2-5
TGCAGTGCTACCAGGGAACGGGAGACCCAGTACTTC
CSATRERETQYF
>TRBV21-1|.|many|15|TRBJ2-3
TGTGCCAGCAGCCCCCCAGGTCTCAGCACAGATACGCAGTATTTT
CASSPPGLSTDTQYF
>TRBV7-8|TRBD1|.|16|TRBJ2-7
TGTGCCAGCAGTTCAACAGGGGGCTTCAGAATGTACGAGCAGTACTTC
CASSSTGGFRMYEQYF
>TRBV12-3/TRBV12-4|.|many|13|TRBJ2-1
TGTGCCAGCAGTTTACGGATCTACAATGAGCAGTTCTTC
CASSLRIYNEQFF
>TRBV5-1|.|many|15|TRBJ2-2
TGCGCCAGCAACGTGGCGGGGAGTAACACCGGGGAGCTGTTTTTT
CASNVAGSNTGELFF
>TRBV12-3/TRBV12-4|TRBD1|few|15|TRBJ2-2
TGTGCCAGCAGCGGACAGGGGTTCAACACCGGGGAGCTGTTTTTT
CASSGQGFNTGELFF
>TRBV6-1|TRBD1|few|14|TRBJ1-5
TGTGCCAGTAACACAGGGGGTACCAATCAGCCCCAGCATTTT
CASNTGGTNQPQHF